These T cell receptor beta chains were read from a single sample in a study of blood T cell repertoires in COVID-19. Assay: immunoSEQ multiplex PCR; the TCRdb copy retains only in-frame clones and omits some. The sample includes around 220,000 clones, about nine tenths seen only once; the top ten take under 6.5%. The sample comprised PBMCs or T cells enriched from blood (not recorded which). Receptor source: a woman aged 25 to 45 with acute COVID-19. CDR3s include the opening cysteine and the closing phenylalanine or tryptophan. D genes are given only for firm matches.

j_call | d_call | v_call | cdr3_nt | cdr3_aa
TRBJ2-5 | TRBD2 | TRBV5-6 | TGTGCCAGCAGGACTTCTGGACTAGCGGGGGGAAAGACCCAGTACTTC | CASRTSGLAGGKTQYF
TRBJ1-5 | TRBD1 | TRBV10-2 | TGCGCCAGCAGGGAGGACAGGCAGCCCCAGCATTTT | CASREDRQPQHF
TRBJ1-4 | - | TRBV15 | TGTGCCACCAGCAGAGATGGCGGGGCAGGGAACGAAAAACTGTTTTTT | CATSRDGGAGNEKLFF
TRBJ1-5 | TRBD1 | TRBV18 | TGTGCCAGCTCTTCGGACAGGGGGAACAATCAGCCCCAGCATTTT | CASSSDRGNNQPQHF
TRBJ2-2 | TRBD2 | TRBV7-9 | TGTGCCAGCAGCGAGCGGGGAAGGAACACCGGGGAGCTGTTTTTT | CASSERGRNTGELFF
TRBJ2-2 | - | TRBV27 | TGTGCCAGCAGTTTAACGGGGAACACCGGGGAGCTGTTTTTT | CASSLTGNTGELFF
TRBJ2-4 | - | TRBV18 | TGTGCCAGCTCACCATGGCAAACAGGGACCAAAAACATTCAGTACTTC | CASSPWQTGTKNIQYF
TRBJ2-7 | - | TRBV6-5 | TGTGCCAGCAGCAAGACCACAGGGACCTACGAGCAGTACTTC | CASSKTTGTYEQYF
TRBJ1-4 | - | TRBV11-2 | TGTGCCAGCAGCTCAACTCTGGCAACTAATGAAAAACTGTTTTTT | CASSSTLATNEKLFF
TRBJ2-3 | TRBD2 | TRBV7-2 | TGTGCCAGCAGCTTATCGGGGCCTAGCGGGAGGACGGATACGCAGTATTTT | CASSLSGPSGRTDTQYF
TRBJ1-1 | - | TRBV5-1 | TGCGCCAGCAGACGGACTCCGGGTGGTACTGAAGCTTTCTTT | CASRRTPGGTEAFF